This T cell receptor beta chain was found in a study of T-cell reconstitution after alpha-beta-depleted transplantation in children. Findings and caveats of the study: Alpha-beta T cells present about two months after transplant were reported to originate from several hundred expanded graft clones. Hyperexpanded clones declined; after one year, newly produced T cells mostly supplied diversity. Some patients' high day-60 TCRbeta diversity was traced to surviving recipient T cells and thymic progenitors.

Unique molecular identifiers were incorporated when the TCRbeta library was constructed. TCRdb re-derived calls from the PCR reads in MiXCR, one entry per CDR3 protein. The sample lists 180,000 or so distinct CDR3 sequences; about 6% were seen once. Note on this clonotype: The target antigen is unknown.

The sequence derives from a girl under three years old with combined immunodeficiency, due to receive a stem cell transplant. The starting material was PBMCs, obtained before TCRalphabeta/CD19-depleted stem cell transplant.

DNA for the CDR3: TGTGCCAGCAGTTACAGTGGGGCTACCGGGGAGCTGTTTTTT. Its translation: CASSYSGATGELFF. The J gene is TRBJ2-2, the V gene TRBV6-5, with D possibly being TRBD1 (5 bases). V was shortened by 2 bases and J by 5 bases, with 9 bases between the two germline ends. Germline V lookup: CDR1 MNHEY, CDR2 SVGAGI. The CDR3 spans 14 residues.